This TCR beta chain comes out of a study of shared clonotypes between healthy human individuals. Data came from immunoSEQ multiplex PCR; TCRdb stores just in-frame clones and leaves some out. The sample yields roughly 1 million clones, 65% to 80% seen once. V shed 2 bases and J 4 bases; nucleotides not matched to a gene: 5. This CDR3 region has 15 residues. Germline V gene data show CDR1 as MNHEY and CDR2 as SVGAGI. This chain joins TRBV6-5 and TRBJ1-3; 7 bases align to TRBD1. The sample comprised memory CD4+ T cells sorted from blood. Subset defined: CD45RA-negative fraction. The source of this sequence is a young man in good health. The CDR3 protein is CASSYGRGEGNTIYF. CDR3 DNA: TGTGCCAGCAGTTACGGCAGGGGGGAAGGAAACACCATATATTTT.